This T cell receptor (beta chain) is drawn from a study of T cell repertoires in cytomegalovirus infection. Study-level background: HLA-B-restricted CMV epitopes that are well studied, plus recently identified HLA-C-restricted ones, were used by the study.

Study findings and constraints: It was HLA-C-restricted CMV-specific TCR beta clonotypes that dominated the response ex vivo. Individuals carrying CMV plus the relevant HLA were identified by cumulative frequency of public TCR beta families.

Trimming cost V 8 bases and J 8 bases, with 10 bases left between them. Germline values: CDR1 LNHDA, CDR2 SQIVND (reference sequence). The CDR3 loop spans 11 amino acids. A few counts support this clonotype. The antigen is unknown. In TCRdb, the reads were re-called with MiXCR into one record per CDR3 protein. The table records about 900,000 distinct CDR3 sequences, 25% to 40% of them present only once. The chain employs TRBV19 and TRBJ2-1, with D unclear. The sequence came from a human donor in good health (CMV status not recorded). Some clones in this sample may be carry-over from other donors' samples. Here the sequenced sample was cultured CD8+ T cells from PBMCs, taken from culture after CMV antigen stimulation. CDR3 protein: CASFSSDEQFF. The CDR3, as DNA: TGTGCCAGTTTTAGTTCCGATGAGCAGTTCTTC.